A selection of T cell receptor beta chains follows, all from one sample in a study of OX40 agonist ivuxolimab in advanced cancers. TCRdb's table, derived via immunoSEQ multiplex PCR, lists solely in-frame clones and lacks some. In the table there are about 59,000 clones, roughly 90% of which are singletons. The specimen comprised CD4+ or CD8+ T cells sorted from blood, sampled in a trial of the OX40 agonist ivuxolimab. These receptors originate from an adult with an advanced solid tumor such as melanoma, head and neck, liver or kidney cancer. The CDR3 runs from the conserved cysteine through the conserved F or W.

v_gene	j_gene	CDR3aa
TRBV11-2	TRBJ2-1	CASSPRTFNEQFF
TRBV6-6	TRBJ2-5	CASSGTGGWGKTQYF
TRBV13	TRBJ2-3	CASSSRDSLTDTQYF
TRBV2	TRBJ2-3	CASSTLRREAGDTQYF
TRBV27	TRBJ2-2	CASTHLAGRATGELFF
TRBV5-5	TRBJ2-7	CASSPGLSQAYEQYF
TRBV10-1	TRBJ2-7	CASSAGPYGGEQYF
TRBV5-4	TRBJ1-1	CASSWGTGVNTEAFF
TRBV6-5	TRBJ2-1	CASTLTSGPYNEQFF
TRBV11-2	TRBJ1-4	CASSSPLQSNEKLFF
TRBV7-6	TRBJ2-7	CASSLDSGPSSYEQYF
TRBV11-2	TRBJ2-1	CASSSSSYNEQFF
TRBV5-6	TRBJ2-7	CASSYPYEQYF
TRBV9	TRBJ2-1	CASSVATLDIEGAGSYNEQFF
TRBV15	TRBJ2-1	CATSRSRTSGKGNEQFF
TRBV10-1	TRBJ2-1	CASSERLAGDEQFF
TRBV19	TRBJ2-7	CASSFGETYEQYF
TRBV28	TRBJ2-5	CASSDPLYSGPLEETQYF
TRBV7-9	NA	CASSQKRKTGGRHEQYF
TRBV7-6	TRBJ1-5	CASSLSADTNQPQHF
TRBV29-1	TRBJ1-1	CSALAGYTEAFF
TRBV21-1	TRBJ1-5	CASSKRDSGLGNQPQHF
TRBV6-5	TRBJ1-1	CASSYLVGTGGREAFF
TRBV6-5	TRBJ1-1	CASSFQGPNTEAFF
TRBV5-8	TRBJ2-5	CASSRGTSGPQETQYF
TRBV11-3	TRBJ2-7	CASSPNAGGEQYF
TRBV29-1	TRBJ2-3	CSVEGRDIGTDTQYF
TRBV19	TRBJ2-7	CASSEGPAYEQYF
TRBV28	TRBJ2-7	CASAVAPGAYEQYF
TRBV4-3	TRBJ2-7	CASSHGTGVLSYEQYF
TRBV28	TRBJ2-7	CASSSPQVGDYEQYF
TRBV28	TRBJ2-1	CASSLSPRGLGGGYNEQFF
TRBV13	TRBJ1-3	CASSAATWTLSGNTIYF
TRBV7-9	TRBJ2-5	CASSNRKGQEETQYF
TRBV2	TRBJ2-1	CATEGQEAYNEQFF
TRBV7-9	TRBJ2-2	CASSPSVREKYGGELFF
TRBV27	TRBJ2-3	CASRGTSGRVETDTQYF
TRBV9	TRBJ2-5	CASSVARGQGETQYF
TRBV7-6	TRBJ2-5	CASSPDRGLETQYF
TRBV12-5	TRBJ1-5	CASGFGGTSNQPQHF
TRBV7-2	TRBJ2-6	CASRPASGANVLTF
TRBV7-2	TRBJ2-5	CASSGGLGYSETQYF
TRBV28	TRBJ2-1	CASSPLAGGLNEQFF
TRBV27	TRBJ2-7	CASSFKTGGTYEQYF